This T cell receptor (beta chain) derives from a study of cytomegalovirus exposure and HLA in healthy donors. PCR employed 60 Vbeta and 13 Jbeta primers. Sequencing was performed with immunoSEQ multiplex PCR; in TCRdb, only in-frame clones are kept and a portion is missing. The sample holds roughly 70,000 clones, 65% to 70% seen once. Overall study findings and caveats: Data from an earlier analysis indicated that most TCR beta V segments were productive either about 90% or about 30% of the time.

This clone turned up a few times. Its target is not known. Germline-derived CDR1 and CDR2 are SGHNT and YYREEE (reference sequence). This CDR3 contains 16 residues. Trimming left V 4 bases short and J 7 bases short, with 18 bases between. The chain links TRBV5-4 to TRBJ1-6, with D perhaps matching TRBD1 (6 bases). This TCR came from a male donor in good health and CMV-seropositive. Material: PBMCs. CDR3 region: CASSHWQGRANSPLHF. The CDR3 DNA is TGTGCCAGCAGCCACTGGCAGGGGAGGGCGAATTCACCCCTCCACTTT. The whole variable domain, remainder taken from reference TRBV5-4 and TRBJ1-6, is ETGVTQSPTHLIKTRGQQVTLRCSSQSGHNTVSWYQQALGQGPQFIFQYYREEENGRGNFPPRFSGLQFPNYSSELNVNALELDDSALYLCASSHWQGRANSPLHFGNGTRLTVT.